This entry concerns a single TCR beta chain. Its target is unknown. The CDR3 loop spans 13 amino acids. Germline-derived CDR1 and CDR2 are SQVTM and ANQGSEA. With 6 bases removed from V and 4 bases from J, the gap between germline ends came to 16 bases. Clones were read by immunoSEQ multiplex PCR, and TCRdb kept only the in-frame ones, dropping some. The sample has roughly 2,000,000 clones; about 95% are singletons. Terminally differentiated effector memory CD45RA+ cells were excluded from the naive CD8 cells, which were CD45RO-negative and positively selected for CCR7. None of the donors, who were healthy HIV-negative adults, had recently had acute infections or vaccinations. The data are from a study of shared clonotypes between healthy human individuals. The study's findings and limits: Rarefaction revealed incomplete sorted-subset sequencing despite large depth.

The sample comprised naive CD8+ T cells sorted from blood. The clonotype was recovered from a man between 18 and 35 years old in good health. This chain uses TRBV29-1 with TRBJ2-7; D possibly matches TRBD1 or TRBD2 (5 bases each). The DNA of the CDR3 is TGCAGCGTGGCGGCCCGGGGCAATTACGAGCAGTACTTC. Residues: CSVAARGNYEQYF.